The 20 T cell receptor beta chains below were found in one sample sequenced in a study of PD-L1 blockade in urothelial cancer (dated by TCRdb to 2016 to 2017). The time point label on this specimen signifies: pretreatment peripheral blood. Library prep was done by the immunoSEQ multiplex PCR assay. In its TCRdb copy, this immuneACCESS table keeps in-frame sequences only and misses some clones. Where compared with another copy, unresolved V genes explain less than half of these, and the others have no known cause. Across this sample there are about 95,000 clones, with around 91% seen only once. The ten largest make up about 1.7% of the sample. This material consisted of PBMCs, taken around atezolizumab (anti-PD-L1) treatment. The origin of the receptors is a man in his fifties or sixties with urothelial cancer.

A remark on this clone: The final CDR3 position lacks the conserved phenylalanine or tryptophan, pointing to a likely read error. The chain joins TRBV4-2 to TRBJ2-7; D might be TRBD1 (5 bases). This CDR3 contains 15 residues. V lost 4 bases and J lost 0, with 13 bases in between. CDR1 and CDR2 (germline): LGHNA, YNFKEQ. The CDR3 is CASSLRTSSSYEQYS. The CDR3 DNA sequence: TGTGCCAGCAGCCTCCGGACATCCTCCTCCTACGAGCAGTACTCC.

The gene calls are TRBV5-1 and TRBJ2-7, with TRBD1 matching over 8 bases. Germline V lookup: CDR1 SGHRS, CDR2 YFSETQ. The CDR3 runs to 16 residues. The junction had 5 bases not matched to a gene; V was cut back by 0 bases and J by 0 bases. CDR3: CASSLERQGSSYEQYF. CDR3 nucleotide sequence: TGCGCCAGCAGCTTGGAGCGACAGGGGAGCTCCTACGAGCAGTACTTC.

The CDR3 coding sequence is TGCGCCAGCAGCTTGTTCCTAGCGGGAGAAGAGACCCAGTACTTC. This sequence encodes CASSLFLAGEETQYF. The chain links TRBV5-1 to TRBJ2-5; 10 bases are shared with TRBD2. V lost 1 base to trimming and J lost 3 bases; unmatched junction nucleotides: 3. In germline, CDR1 is SGHRS, CDR2 YFSETQ. There are 15 residues in the CDR3.

The V gene is TRBV15, the J gene TRBJ2-1; 11 bases map to TRBD1. Losses at the gene ends were 0 bases for V and 6 bases for J; bases not matched to a gene: 1. Looked up from germline, CDR1 is LNHNV and CDR2 is YYDKDF (reference sequence). This CDR3 has 15 amino acids. The CDR3 reads CATSRDGTGGNEQFF. In DNA form, the CDR3 reads TGTGCCACCAGCAGAGACGGGACAGGGGGCAATGAGCAGTTCTTC.

The gene calls are TRBV5-1 and TRBJ2-2; D possibly corresponds to TRBD1 (5 bases). The CDR3 is 15 residues long. Germline assignment: CDR1 SGHRS and CDR2 YFSETQ. The ends were cut back, 9 bases at V and 1 base at J, with 16 bases in the middle. CDR3 in DNA: TGCGCCACCTATGCCGACAGTGGGAACACCGGGGAGCTGTTTTTT. Translated, it gives CATYADSGNTGELFF.

V usage is TRBV11-3 and J usage is TRBJ2-3, with 11 bases aligning to TRBD2. Germline assignment: CDR1 SGHNT and CDR2 YENEEA. CDR3 length: 14 amino acids. V trimming: 5 bases; J trimming: 12 bases; junction bases outside the gene matches: 10. The CDR3 sequence: CASSLSGGADIQYF. The CDR3 DNA sequence: TGTGCCAGCAGCCTTAGCGGGGGGGCCGATATACAGTATTTT. Supplemented by reference TRBV11-3 and TRBJ2-3, the full variable domain reads EAGVVQSPRYKIIEKKQPVAFWCNPISGHNTLYWYLQNLGQGPELLIRYENEEAVDDSQLPKDRFSAERLKGVDSTLKIQPAELGDSAVYLCASSLSGGADIQYFGPGTRLTVL.

This chain links TRBV11-2 with TRBJ1-5; 10 bases are a match to TRBD1. CDR3 size: 18 residues. Trimming removed 2 bases from V and 5 bases from J; junction bases left unmatched: 12. Germline lookup yields CDR1 SGHAT and CDR2 FQNNGV. CDR3 region: CASSLRQGANLGYQPQHF. DNA for the CDR3: TGTGCCAGCAGCTTACGACAGGGGGCGAATTTAGGTTATCAGCCCCAGCATTTT. Full variable domain (rest looked up from reference TRBV11-2 and TRBJ1-5): EAGVAQSPRYKIIEKRQSVAFWCNPISGHATLYWYQQILGQGPKLLIQFQNNGVVDDSQLPKDRFSAERLKGVDSTLKIQPAKLEDSAVYLCASSLRQGANLGYQPQHFGDGTRLSIL.

This chain uses TRBV7-2 with TRBJ2-3; possibly TRBD1 for D (5 bases). The CDR3 is made up of 11 amino acids. V lost 8 bases and J lost 9, with 12 bases in between. In germline, CDR1 is SGHTA, CDR2 FQGNSA. The CDR3 is CASGATQTQYF. CDR3 sequence (DNA): TGTGCCAGCGGGGCTACCCAGACGCAGTATTTT.

The V and J genes are TRBV9 and TRBJ2-3, with 7 bases fitting TRBD2. There are 15 residues in the CDR3. V shed 2 bases and J 0 bases; nucleotides not matched to a gene: 3. Per the germline V gene, CDR1 is SGDLS and CDR2 is YYNGEE. In nucleotides, the CDR3 is TGTGCCAGCAGCGTCAGCGGGATAAGCACAGATACGCAGTATTTT. This translates into CASSVSGISTDTQYF.

The chain carries TRBV7-2 and TRBJ2-5; perhaps TRBD1 as D (6 bases). From germline, CDR1 is SGHTA and CDR2 FQGNSA. Between the trimmed V and J ends, which lost 5 bases and 3 bases, there was a span of 10 bases. The CDR3 totals 13 residues. For the CDR3, the DNA is TGTGCCAGCAGCCAAGGACAGAAAGAGACCCAGTACTTC. Translation: CASSQGQKETQYF. The whole variable domain, filled in from reference TRBV7-2 and TRBJ2-5, reads GAGVSQSPSNKVTEKGKDVELRCDPISGHTALYWYRQSLGQGLEFLIYFQGNSAPDKSGLPSDRFSAERTGGSVSTLTIQRTQQEDSAVYLCASSQGQKETQYFGPGTRLLVL.

The rearrangement links TRBV20-1 to TRBJ1-2; D call uncertain. Germline-derived CDR1 and CDR2 are DFQATT and SNEGSKA (reference sequence). The length of the CDR3 is 11 residues. The CDR3 DNA reads TGCTATGGGGAGCCCCTCTATGGCTACACCTTC. Translating it yields CYGEPLYGYTF.

This chain joins TRBV25-1 and TRBJ1-1, with 9 bases matching TRBD1. Germline V CDR1 and CDR2: MGHDK, SYGVNS. The trim removed 8 bases at V and 1 base at J, leaving 2 bases unmatched. CDR3 size: 13 residues. The CDR3 protein is CASQDRGNTEAFF. In nucleotides, the CDR3 is TGTGCCAGCCAGGACAGGGGGAACACTGAAGCTTTCTTT.

This clone was picked up a small number of times. The J gene is TRBJ1-1, the V gene TRBV5-5; possible D gene TRBD1, 5 bases. Germline V lookup: CDR1 SGHKS, CDR2 YYEKEE (reference sequence). The CDR3 has 15 amino acids. The ends were cut back, 2 bases at V and 2 bases at J, with 13 bases in the middle. The CDR3, as DNA: TGTGCCAGCAGCTTCGGGGGACGGACAAACACTGAAGCTTTCTTT. Translation gives CASSFGGRTNTEAFF. The whole variable domain, remainder taken from reference TRBV5-5 and TRBJ1-1, is DAGVTQSPTHLIKTRGQQVTLRCSPISGHKSVSWYQQVLGQGPQFIFQYYEKEERGRGNFPDRFSARQFPNYSSELNVNALLLGDSALYLCASSFGGRTNTEAFFGQGTRLTVV.

CDR3 amino acids: CASSISSPLNQPQHF. CDR3 nucleotide sequence: TGTGCCAGTAGTATTAGTTCCCCCCTAAATCAGCCCCAGCATTTT. This chain joins TRBV19 and TRBJ1-5; D call uncertain. CDR1 is LNHDA and CDR2 is SQIVND in the germline V gene (reference sequence). Trimming removed 3 bases at V and 4 bases at J, with 13 bases between. This CDR3 is built from 15 residues.

The chain uses TRBV6-5 and TRBJ1-5; D possibly corresponds to TRBD1 (6 bases). Germline V CDR1 and CDR2: MNHEY, SVGAGI. CDR3 size: 14 residues. Trimming cost V 2 bases and J 7 bases, with 12 bases left between them. The CDR3 DNA sequence: TGTGCCAGCAGTTACGCTGGGGGCGGCCAGCCCCAGCATTTT. This sequence encodes CASSYAGGGQPQHF.

The chain recombines TRBV7-2 with TRBJ2-3; 8 bases align to TRBD2. Germline trimming cut 4 bases from V and 2 bases from J; bases unmatched to any gene: 11. The CDR3 spans 17 residues. CDR1 and CDR2 (germline): SGHTA, FQGNSA. CDR3: CASSSLAGSRVTDTQYF. The DNA for the CDR3 is TGTGCCAGCAGCTCGTTAGCGGGGAGCCGTGTCACAGATACGCAGTATTTT.

This clone was seen once. The chain is built from TRBV6-6 and TRBJ2-5, with 7 bases identical to TRBD2. Germline CDR1 MNHNY, CDR2 SVGAGI (reference sequence). Germline trimming cut 7 bases from V and 3 bases from J; bases unmatched to any gene: 8. This CDR3 has 14 amino acids. Written as DNA, the CDR3 is TGTGCCAGCAACCCGGGACTACCAAAAGAGACCCAGTACTTC. This encodes CASNPGLPKETQYF.

The chain links TRBV5-1 to TRBJ2-2, with 10 nucleotides matching TRBD1. The J segment lost 7 bases and the V segment lost 4 bases, leaving 4 bases of the junction unmatched. Germline V lookup: CDR1 SGHRS, CDR2 YFSETQ. The CDR3 length is 14 residues. CDR3 loop: CASSLTGGIGELFF. The CDR3 region has the DNA TGCGCCAGCAGCCTGACAGGGGGCATCGGGGAGCTGTTTTTT.

This rearrangement joins TRBV5-1 to TRBJ2-3, with 7 bases aligning to TRBD1. This CDR3 comprises 15 residues. Germline V gives CDR1 SGHRS, CDR2 YFSETQ. With V trimmed by 4 bases and J by 1 base, 6 bases remained unmatched. CDR3 sequence reads: CASSTGTVRTDTQYF. CDR3 DNA: TGCGCCAGCAGCACCGGGACAGTCCGCACAGATACGCAGTATTTT. Based on the CDR3 plus reference TRBV5-1 and TRBJ2-3, the full variable domain is KAGVTQTPRYLIKTRGQQVTLSCSPISGHRSVSWYQQTPGQGLQFLFEYFSETQRNKGNFPGRFSGRQFSNSRSEMNVSTLELGDSALYLCASSTGTVRTDTQYFGPGTRLTVL.

V and J are TRBV5-4 and TRBJ1-2, with no clear D. This CDR3 spans 16 amino acids. Germline V lookup: CDR1 SGHNT, CDR2 YYREEE (reference sequence). V gave up 4 bases and J gave up 8 bases, with 24 bases separating them. The CDR3 region is CASSQEAVELAGGYTF. The CDR3 coding sequence is TGTGCCAGCAGCCAAGAAGCCGTCGAGCTGGCGGGGGGCTACACCTTC.